This T cell receptor (beta chain) was obtained from a study of response to subunit inactivated influenza vaccine. From the RT-PCR reads, TCRdb called clonotypes with MiXCR, one entry per CDR3 protein. The sample records some 300,000 distinct CDR3 sequences, roughly 22% being singletons. There are many counts of this clonotype. Its antigen is as yet unknown. The length of the CDR3 is 13 residues. V gave up 5 bases and J gave up 5 bases, with 12 bases separating them. The germline CDR1 and CDR2 sequences are SEHNR and FQNEAQ (reference sequence). General study results and limits: Each seasonal flu vaccination may recruit only limited new T cells, authors suggested.

This clonotype originated in a man aged 45-69 years who received an inactivated influenza vaccine. The material sequenced was PBMCs from blood, taken about 20 months after vaccination. The chain uses TRBV7-9 and TRBJ1-2; TRBD1 is a possible D gene (5 bases). CDR3 residues: CASSPRGGYGYTF. In DNA, the CDR3 is TGTGCCAGCAGCCCGCGGGGGGGGTATGGCTACACCTTC.